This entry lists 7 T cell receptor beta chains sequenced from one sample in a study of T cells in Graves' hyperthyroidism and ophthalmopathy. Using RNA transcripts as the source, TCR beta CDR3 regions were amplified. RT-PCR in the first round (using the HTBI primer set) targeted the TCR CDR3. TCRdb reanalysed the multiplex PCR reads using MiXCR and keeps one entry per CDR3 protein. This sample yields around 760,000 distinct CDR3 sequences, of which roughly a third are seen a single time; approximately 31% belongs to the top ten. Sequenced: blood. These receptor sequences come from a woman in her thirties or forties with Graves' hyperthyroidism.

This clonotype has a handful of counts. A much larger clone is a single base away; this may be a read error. This chain's CDR3 is CASSDGAGGNQPQHF. CDR3 nucleotide sequence: TGCGCCAGCAGTGACGGGGCAGGGGGCAATCAGCCCCAGCATTTT. J is TRBJ1-5 and V is TRBV10-2, with a possible D match to TRBD1 (6 bases). Trimming cost V 3 bases and J 2 bases, with 11 bases left between them. The CDR3 sequence is 15 residues long. Germline V gene lookup returns CDR1 WSHSY and CDR2 SAAADI.

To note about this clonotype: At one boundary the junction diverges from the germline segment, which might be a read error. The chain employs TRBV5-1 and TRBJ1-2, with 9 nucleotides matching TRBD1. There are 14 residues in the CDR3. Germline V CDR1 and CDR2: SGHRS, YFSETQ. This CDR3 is CAGSVGQGSYGYTF. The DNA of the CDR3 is TGCGCCGGCAGCGTCGGACAGGGGTCCTATGGCTACACCTTC. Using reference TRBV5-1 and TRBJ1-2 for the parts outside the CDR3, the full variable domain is KAGVTQTPRYLIKTRGQQVTLSCSPISGHRSVSWYQQTPGQGLQFLFEYFSETQRNKGNFPGRFSGRQFSNSRSEMNVSTLELGDSALYLCAGSVGQGSYGYTFGSGTRLTVV.

CDR3 in amino acids: CASSPHTGTGGYEQYF. DNA of the CDR3: TGTGCCAGCAGCCCGCATACCGGGACAGGGGGGTACGAGCAGTACTTC. The V gene is TRBV7-9, the J gene TRBJ2-7; 11 bases line up with TRBD1. CDR1 and CDR2 from the germline V gene are SEHNR and FQNEAQ (reference sequence). The J segment lost 4 bases and the V segment lost 5 bases, leaving 10 bases of the junction unmatched. The CDR3 covers 16 residues.

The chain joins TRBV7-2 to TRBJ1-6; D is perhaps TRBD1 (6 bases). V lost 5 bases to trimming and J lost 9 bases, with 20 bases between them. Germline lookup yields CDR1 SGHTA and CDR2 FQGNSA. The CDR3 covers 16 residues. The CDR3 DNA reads TGTGCCAGCAGCCAAGTGTGGGGGCCGAGTAGTTCACCCCTCCACTTT. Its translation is CASSQVWGPSSSPLHF.

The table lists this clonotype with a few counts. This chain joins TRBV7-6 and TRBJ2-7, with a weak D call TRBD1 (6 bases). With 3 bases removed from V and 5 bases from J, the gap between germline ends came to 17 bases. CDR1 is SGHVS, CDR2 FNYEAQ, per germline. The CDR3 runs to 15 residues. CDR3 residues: CASSFLNGGPHEQYF. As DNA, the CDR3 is TGTGCCAGCAGCTTCTTGAATGGGGGCCCCCACGAGCAGTACTTC.

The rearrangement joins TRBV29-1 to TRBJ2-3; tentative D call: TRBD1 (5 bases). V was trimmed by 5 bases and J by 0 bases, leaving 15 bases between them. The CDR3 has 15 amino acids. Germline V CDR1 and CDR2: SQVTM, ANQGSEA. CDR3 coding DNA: TGCAGCGTTACTCGAGGCAGGGCAAGCACAGATACGCAGTATTTT. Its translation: CSVTRGRASTDTQYF.

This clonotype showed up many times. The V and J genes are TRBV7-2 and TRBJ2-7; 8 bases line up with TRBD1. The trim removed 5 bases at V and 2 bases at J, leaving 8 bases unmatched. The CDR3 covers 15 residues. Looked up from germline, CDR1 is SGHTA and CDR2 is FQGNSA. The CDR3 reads CASSLGQAIAYEQYF. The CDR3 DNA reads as TGTGCCAGCAGCCTGGGACAGGCCATAGCCTACGAGCAGTACTTC.